The present T cell receptor beta chain was sequenced within a study of T cells in Graves' hyperthyroidism and ophthalmopathy (dated by TCRdb to the late 2010s). Background for the entire study: Peripheral blood samples were taken at initial diagnosis, before any treatment was given. Following sampling, methimazole starting at 30 mg daily was given to hyperthyroidism patients, and high-dose intravenous methylprednisolone was given to ophthalmopathy patients. An independent validation cohort of under 20 hyperthyroidism patients and about 15 patients who later progressed to ophthalmopathy tested prospective prediction of ophthalmopathy. The 95 to 100 discovery patients were randomly divided into training and test sets at a 7:3 ratio. The paper describes TCR Vbeta CDR3 sequencing of more than 120 peripheral blood samples, made up of 43 ophthalmopathy patients, roughly 72 hyperthyroidism patients and 17 progressor patients. The study also compared thyroid tissue and blood T-cell repertoires from a handful of Graves' hyperthyroidism patients. To identify TCR V-J signatures that set the groups apart, the researchers used a discovery cohort of more than 95 patients, made up of 43 with Graves' ophthalmopathy and 57 with stable Graves' hyperthyroidism. What the authors observed across the whole study: In validation, the model predicted progression to ophthalmopathy a median of roughly six months before onset, with roughly 71% sensitivity and roughly 79% specificity. No statistical method was used to fix the sample size in advance, and group allocation was not hidden from the investigators. Most expanded thyroid clonotypes (frequency above 0.001) were also detected in blood, suggesting blood repertoires may reflect thyroid immune responses. A model built on a 13 V-J signature distinguished ophthalmopathy from stable hyperthyroidism, reaching around 87% sensitivity and 81.08% specificity in cross-validation and 80%/75% in testing.

TCR beta CDR3 regions were amplified from RNA transcripts. The TCR CDR3 was subjected to a first round of RT-PCR using the HTBI primer set and the Qiagen OneStep RT-PCR kit. A second multiplex PCR round built the libraries, followed by size selection and purification. Libraries were sequenced paired-end with 100 bp reads on an Illumina HiSeq2000. The source study handled its data this way. SOAPnuke was used to process the raw data, removing reads that contained adapters or uncalled bases, had a mean Phred below 15, or lacked an exact match to the constant primer or identifier. COPE v1.2.5 was used to merge the high-quality paired reads, and each unique nucleotide sequence was defined as a clonotype. MiTCR v1.1 was used to align clonotypes to the IMGT TRBV, TRBD and TRBJ reference segments. Analysis was restricted to V-J combinations with a frequency above 0.0001, which covered over 98% of repertoires. The TCS score was defined as the ratio of F50 (clonal expansion) to E x V (chaos), calculated using BLOSUM62-based TCRdist between CDR3 peptides within each V-J. Welch's t-statistics and random forest reduced roughly 540 V-J features to about 12, which were used in a naive Bayes classifier (R e1071). TCRdb trimmed the raw reads at Q25, called clones with MiXCR and kept productive beta chains. Every distinct CDR3 protein forms one entry, paired with its most common genes and DNA. TCRdb, not the original authors, processed these V and J calls. Recorded for this sample are under 250,000 distinct CDR3 sequences; about a sixth of them occurred a single time. Approximately 50% of the sample goes to the ten largest clones.

This clonotype was seen ten or more times. What antigen it recognizes has not been identified. Base-call qualities are not available, and no considerably larger clone is one nucleotide away. V drops 6 bases and J drops 0 bases, leaving 11 bases in between. Spanning cysteine to phenylalanine, the CDR3 consists of 14 amino acids. This entry keeps only the CDR3 DNA: 42 bases, framed from base 1. The CDR1 and CDR2 encoded by the germline V gene (reference sequence) are LGHDT and YNNKEL. Graves' hyperthyroidism was defined as stable when no progression to ophthalmopathy occurred over 18 months of follow-up. Hyperthyroidism patients were newly diagnosed, had a disease duration of under 2 months, and were aged 18 to 65 years. Exclusion was applied to patients with uncontrolled infections, other autoimmune diseases, pregnancy or lactation. Diagnoses were based on clinical symptoms, serum thyroxine and TRAb, thyroid ultrasound and orbital computed tomography. Ficoll-Paque density gradient centrifugation was used to isolate PBMCs from about 10 ml of fresh peripheral blood. Total RNA was extracted using Trizol reagent, and RNA quality was assessed on an Agilent 2100 Bioanalyzer.

The clonotype was recovered from a man over 45 with Graves' hyperthyroidism. The chain couples TRBV3-1 to TRBJ1-1; no D segment can be confidently identified. Sequencing input: blood. The CDR3 has the sequence CASRLTAMNTEAFF. The DNA sequence is given as TGTGCCAGCAGGCTTACGGCTATGAACACTGAAGCTTTCTTT.